The 16 T cell receptor beta chains below were found in one sample sequenced in a study of blood T cell repertoires in COVID-19. Sequenced by immunoSEQ multiplex PCR; TCRdb stores in-frame clones only, minus some. The sample gives approximately 390,000 clones, around nine tenths of which show up once; about 9.4% is in the top ten. Sequencing was performed on PBMCs or T cells enriched from blood (not recorded which). The receptors here all came from a woman between 50 and 59 years old who had recovered from COVID-19.

V gene TRBV19 combines with J gene TRBJ1-4, with 9 bases lining up with TRBD1. V lost 5 bases, J lost 0 bases, and 4 bases stayed unmatched. From germline, CDR1 is LNHDA and CDR2 SQIVND (reference sequence). The CDR3 contains 16 residues. CDR3 DNA sequence: TGTGCCAGTAGTCCCTGGGACAGGGCAACTAATGAAAAACTGTTTTTT. Its protein is CASSPWDRATNEKLFF. Full variable domain (rest looked up from reference TRBV19 and TRBJ1-4): DGGITQSPKYLFRKEGQNVTLSCEQNLNHDAMYWYRQDPGQGLRLIYYSQIVNDFQKGDIAEGYSVSREKKESFPLTVTSAQKNPTAFYLCASSPWDRATNEKLFFGSGTQLSVL.

V is TRBV19 and J is TRBJ1-1; D gene unclear. V was pared by 5 bases and J by 2 bases, with 9 bases between. The CDR3 is made up of 13 amino acids. CDR1 LNHDA and CDR2 SQIVND come from the germline V gene (reference sequence). The CDR3 DNA is TGTGCCAGTAGTTCACGACTTAACACTGAAGCTTTCTTT. This encodes CASSSRLNTEAFF.

The chain recombines TRBV5-4 with TRBJ1-1; 7 nucleotides align to TRBD1. CDR3 length: 13 residues. Trimming cost V 4 bases and J 6 bases; bases outside gene matches: 6. Germline CDR1 is SGHNT and CDR2 is YYREEE (reference sequence). The CDR3 bases are TGTGCCAGCAGCCGGGACAGCAGCCCTGAAGCTTTCTTT. Its translation: CASSRDSSPEAFF. The full variable domain, rest sourced from reference TRBV5-4 and TRBJ1-1, is ETGVTQSPTHLIKTRGQQVTLRCSSQSGHNTVSWYQQALGQGPQFIFQYYREEENGRGNFPPRFSGLQFPNYSSELNVNALELDDSALYLCASSRDSSPEAFFGQGTRLTVV.

The V and J genes are TRBV28 and TRBJ2-5; D is possibly TRBD1 (5 bases). V lost 5 bases to trimming and J lost 5 bases, with 15 bases between them. The CDR3 has 14 amino acids. CDR1 and CDR2 from the germline V gene are MDHEN and SYDVKM. The CDR3 loop reads CASSPTGLRETQYF. CDR3 nucleotides: TGTGCCAGCAGTCCAACAGGCCTAAGGGAGACCCAGTACTTC.

The gene calls are TRBV28 and TRBJ2-7, with D uncertain. V gave up 3 bases and J gave up 3 bases, with 3 bases separating them. The CDR3 spans 11 residues. Per the germline V gene, CDR1 is MDHEN and CDR2 is SYDVKM. CDR3 in DNA: TGTGCCAGCAGTTTTCTCTACGAGCAGTACTTC. This translates into CASSFLYEQYF.

This clone was picked up many times. V is TRBV6-2 or TRBV6-3 and J is TRBJ2-3, with 8 bases aligning to TRBD2. Germline V CDR1 and CDR2: MNHEY, SVGEGT. The CDR3 sequence is 16 residues long. Unmatched junction bases numbered 4, after V lost 2 bases and J lost 0 bases. The chain's CDR3 is CASSYDGGGSTDTQYF. CDR3 nucleotides: TGTGCCAGCAGTTACGATGGCGGGGGGAGCACAGATACGCAGTATTTT.

This sequence joins TRBV27 and TRBJ1-5, with 9 positions matching TRBD1. V was pared by 5 bases and J by 4 bases, with 9 bases of the junction left unmatched. This CDR3 has 16 amino acids. CDR1 and CDR2 from the germline V gene are MNHEY and SMNVEV (reference sequence). This chain's CDR3 is CASSKTGTGNNQPQHF. The DNA for the CDR3 is TGTGCCAGCAGTAAAACCGGGACAGGGAATAATCAGCCCCAGCATTTT.

In its sample, this clone was seen once. This chain connects TRBV28 to TRBJ1-2, with D possibly being TRBD1 (5 bases). This CDR3 has 13 amino acids. The V gene lost 11 bases and the J gene lost 2 bases, with 15 bases spanning the gap. Germline CDR1 is MDHEN and CDR2 is SYDVKM. DNA of the CDR3: TGTGCCGCGGGGGATACTCGGAACTATGGCTACACCTTC. Translating it yields CAAGDTRNYGYTF.

This sequence joins TRBV19 and TRBJ2-3; 10 positions match TRBD1. The J segment lost 4 bases and the V segment lost 5 bases, leaving 6 bases of the junction unmatched. The CDR3 is 15 residues long. Germline V gives CDR1 LNHDA, CDR2 SQIVND (reference sequence). The CDR3 bases are TGTGCCAGTAGTCGACAGGGGGCTTTTGCAGATACGCAGTATTTT. This translates into CASSRQGAFADTQYF.

The chain links TRBV27 to TRBJ1-1; maybe TRBD1 (5 bases). Between the trimmed V and J ends, which lost 2 bases and 1 base, there was a span of 14 bases. Germline CDR1 MNHEY, CDR2 SMNVEV (reference sequence). CDR3 length: 16 amino acids. CDR3 sequence (DNA): TGTGCCAGCAGTTTAAGATTGCAGGGTCAGAACACTGAAGCTTTCTTT. This codes for CASSLRLQGQNTEAFF.

The chain joins TRBV4-1 to TRBJ2-2; D uncertain. Between the trimmed V and J ends, which lost 1 base and 6 bases, there was a span of 9 bases. The CDR3 length is 14 residues. Germline CDR1 and CDR2: MGHRA and YSYEKL. In DNA form, the CDR3 reads TGCGCCAGCAGCCAAGTAGCAGTTGCCGGGGAGCTGTTTTTT. Protein sequence: CASSQVAVAGELFF.

The genes are TRBV3-1 (or the pseudogene TRBV3-2) and TRBJ2-5; D possibly corresponds to TRBD1 (6 bases). V lost 6 bases to trimming and J lost 5 bases, with 16 bases between them. Germline CDR1 LGHDT, CDR2 YNNKEL (reference sequence). The CDR3 runs 14 residues. In DNA form, the CDR3 reads TGTGCCAGCAGACCCTGGACAGCCCGGGAGACCCAGTACTTC. It translates to CASRPWTARETQYF.

The V and J genes are TRBV7-9 and TRBJ2-7; TRBD1 aligns across 9 bases. Germline values: CDR1 SEHNR, CDR2 FQNEAQ (reference sequence). V was pared by 0 bases and J by 5 bases, with 5 bases of the junction left unmatched. The CDR3 sequence is 15 residues long. This chain's CDR3 is CASSLASGQGDEQYF. The CDR3 nucleotides read TGTGCCAGCAGCTTAGCCTCGGGACAGGGTGACGAGCAGTACTTC.

The V and J genes are TRBV27 and TRBJ2-7; 9 nucleotides match TRBD1. Germline V gene lookup returns CDR1 MNHEY and CDR2 SMNVEV (reference sequence). CDR3 size: 13 residues. With V trimmed by 0 bases and J by 10 bases, 4 bases remained unmatched. CDR3 protein: CASSLSGQGLQYF. CDR3 in DNA: TGTGCCAGCAGTTTATCGGGACAGGGACTTCAGTACTTC.

The J gene is TRBJ2-7, the V gene TRBV2; 7 nucleotides match TRBD1. There are 15 residues in the CDR3. Per the germline V gene, CDR1 is SNHLY and CDR2 is FYNNEI. V was pared by 4 bases and J by 3 bases, with 9 bases of the junction left unmatched. The CDR3 region is CASSVSRGSLYEQYF. CDR3 sequence (DNA): TGTGCCAGCAGTGTTAGCAGGGGGTCTCTCTACGAGCAGTACTTC. The complete variable domain, with remaining parts taken from reference TRBV2 and TRBJ2-7, reads EPEVTQTPSHQVTQMGQEVILRCVPISNHLYFYWYRQILGQKVEFLVSFYNNEISEKSEIFDDQFSVERPDGSNFTLKIRSTKLEDSAMYFCASSVSRGSLYEQYFGPGTRLTVT.

The rearrangement joins TRBV5-4 to TRBJ2-1; 9 positions agree with TRBD1. V lost 4 bases to trimming and J lost 7 bases; unmatched junction nucleotides: 6. This CDR3 region has 14 residues. Germline V gives CDR1 SGHNT, CDR2 YYREEE (reference sequence). CDR3 bases: TGTGCCAGCAGCCGAGACAGGGGGTCGAATGAGCAGTTCTTC. Amino acid sequence: CASSRDRGSNEQFF.